Below, 26 T cell receptor beta chains from the same sample are listed, as sequenced in a study of blood T cell repertoires in COVID-19. Assay: immunoSEQ multiplex PCR; the TCRdb copy retains only in-frame clones and omits some. The data contain over 250,000 clones, about nine tenths of them singletons. The specimen was peripheral blood. Every receptor here comes from a middle-aged man with acute or convalescent COVID-19.

The gene calls are TRBV30 and TRBJ2-7; D unresolved. This CDR3 contains 12 residues. Germline V gene sequence: CDR1 GTSNPN, CDR2 SVGIG (reference sequence). Trimming cost V 3 bases and J 3 bases, with 9 bases left between them. The CDR3 loop is CAWRYGVYEQYF. CDR3 DNA sequence: TGTGCCTGGAGGTACGGAGTCTACGAGCAGTACTTC.

The J gene is TRBJ1-2, the V gene TRBV27; D is unresolved. There are 14 residues in the CDR3. With 6 bases removed from V and 0 bases from J, the gap between germline ends came to 11 bases. Germline CDR1 and CDR2: MNHEY and SMNVEV (reference sequence). The CDR3, as DNA: TGTGCCAGCAGCCTGACAAAGTCTAACTATGGCTACACCTTC. This translates into CASSLTKSNYGYTF.

The DNA for the CDR3 is TGCGCCAGCAGCTTGGTCCCCGGACAGGGGAGGTACGAGCAGTACTTC. Its translation is CASSLVPGQGRYEQYF. The gene calls are TRBV5-1 and TRBJ2-7; TRBD1 matches 9 bases. Germline V gene data show CDR1 as SGHRS and CDR2 as YFSETQ. CDR3 length equals 16 residues. With V trimmed by 0 bases and J by 4 bases, 8 bases remained unmatched. The entire variable domain, with the rest obtained from reference TRBV5-1 and TRBJ2-7, is as follows: KAGVTQTPRYLIKTRGQQVTLSCSPISGHRSVSWYQQTPGQGLQFLFEYFSETQRNKGNFPGRFSGRQFSNSRSEMNVSTLELGDSALYLCASSLVPGQGRYEQYFGPGTRLTVT.

The chain employs TRBV10-2 and TRBJ1-3; D ambiguous. Germline CDR1 WSHSY, CDR2 SAAADI. Trimming left V 7 bases short and J 3 bases short, with 13 bases between. The CDR3 is made up of 14 amino acids. The chain's CDR3 is CASIPSSDGNTIYF. The DNA for the CDR3 is TGCGCCAGCATCCCCTCGTCAGATGGAAACACCATATATTTT.

This chain links TRBV6-5 with TRBJ2-7, with 7 bases fitting TRBD1. CDR3 size: 14 residues. CDR1 and CDR2 from the germline V gene are MNHEY and SVGAGI. After removal of 5 bases from V and 2 bases from J, the junction contained 6 bases not matched to a gene. The CDR3 bases are TGTGCCAGCAGTCACAGGGGTGAGGCCTACGAGCAGTACTTC. Protein product: CASSHRGEAYEQYF.

V and J are TRBV5-1 and TRBJ1-3, with 7 bases lining up with TRBD1. The V and J ends lost 3 bases and 4 bases, in that order; junction bases with no gene match: 4. The CDR3 runs 14 residues. Germline CDR1 SGHRS, CDR2 YFSETQ. CDR3 amino acids: CASSSTGSGNTIYF. Written as DNA, the CDR3 is TGCGCCAGCAGCTCGACAGGGTCCGGAAACACCATATATTTT.

The CDR3 region is CASSPGGYQPQHF. CDR3 nucleotide sequence: TGTGCCAGCAGCCCAGGAGGGTATCAGCCCCAGCATTTT. This chain links TRBV3-1 (or the pseudogene TRBV3-2) with TRBJ1-5; D unresolved. Looked up from germline, CDR1 is LGHDT and CDR2 is YNNKEL (reference sequence). This CDR3 contains 13 residues. Trimming took off 4 bases at V and 5 bases at J, with 9 bases between the two ends.

This chain joins TRBV30 and TRBJ1-5, with D unresolved. This CDR3 spans 12 amino acids. The germline V gene encodes CDR1 GTSNPN and CDR2 SVGIG (reference sequence). Trimming left V 0 bases short and J 11 bases short, with 11 bases between. The CDR3 reads CAWSVVTATQHF. DNA for the CDR3: TGTGCCTGGAGTGTGGTTACAGCTACCCAGCATTTT.

This clone was seen more than once but under ten times. DNA of the CDR3: TGTGCCAGCTCACCAACGACAGGAAGGAACACTGAAGCTTTCTTT. Translating it yields CASSPTTGRNTEAFF. J is TRBJ1-1 and V is TRBV18; possibly TRBD1 for D (6 bases). The CDR3 covers 15 residues. Germline CDR1 reads KGHSH; CDR2 reads LQKENI. Deletions cut 2 bases from V and 1 base from J, with 11 bases between.

This clone was observed a few times. The CDR3 reads CASSPDRDDQPQHF. The DNA for the CDR3 is TGTGCCAGCAGTCCGGACAGGGATGATCAGCCCCAGCATTTT. The genes are TRBV2 and TRBJ1-5, with 8 positions matching TRBD1. This CDR3 comprises 14 residues. The ends lost 5 bases at V and 5 bases at J; junction bases unmatched: 5. Germline assignment: CDR1 SNHLY and CDR2 FYNNEI.

The chain carries TRBV5-1 and TRBJ2-5, with TRBD1 as a possible D gene (6 bases). The CDR3 extends over 14 amino acids. CDR1 is SGHRS, CDR2 YFSETQ, per germline. V dropped 4 bases and J dropped 4 bases, with 14 bases sitting between them. The CDR3 coding sequence is TGCGCCAGCAGCGTGACAGGTGGGCGAGAGACCCAGTACTTC. Protein: CASSVTGGRETQYF.

V gene TRBV5-1 combines with J gene TRBJ2-5; 10 bases are a match to TRBD1. Per germline, CDR1 SGHRS and CDR2 YFSETQ. With V trimmed by 4 bases and J by 4 bases, 10 bases remained unmatched. This CDR3 comprises 16 residues. The CDR3 protein is CASSPGSRTGGETQYF. The CDR3 nucleotides are TGCGCCAGCAGCCCGGGCTCTCGGACAGGGGGAGAGACCCAGTACTTC. Together with reference TRBV5-1 and TRBJ2-5, the CDR3 gives the full variable domain: KAGVTQTPRYLIKTRGQQVTLSCSPISGHRSVSWYQQTPGQGLQFLFEYFSETQRNKGNFPGRFSGRQFSNSRSEMNVSTLELGDSALYLCASSPGSRTGGETQYFGPGTRLLVL.

The chain carries TRBV21-1 and TRBJ1-5; the DNA was not compared with TRBD1, the D call given in the table. TRBV21-1 is a documented pseudogene. The CDR3 is made up of 15 amino acids. DNA of the CDR3: TGTGCCAGCAGCAAATCCCCAGGTAAGAGTCAGCCCCAGCATTTT. This codes for CASSKSPGKSQPQHF.

The chain recombines TRBV21-1 with TRBJ2-3; the DNA was not compared with TRBD2, the D call given in the table. TRBV21-1 is a recognized pseudogene. The CDR3 loop spans 13 amino acids. The CDR3 loop reads CASGPLTGDTQYF. The CDR3 DNA reads TGTGCCAGCGGTCCCCTTACCGGGGATACGCAGTATTTT.

This sequence joins TRBV19 and TRBJ1-2, with a tentative D call TRBD1 (5 bases). Germline-derived CDR1 and CDR2 are LNHDA and SQIVND (reference sequence). The CDR3 extends over 12 amino acids. The ends were cut back, 7 bases at V and 1 base at J, with 7 bases in the middle. CDR3 sequence (DNA): TGTGCCAGTACAGGGTTTAACTATGGCTACACCTTC. The encoded protein is CASTGFNYGYTF.

The chain couples TRBV30 to TRBJ2-1; 13 bases align to TRBD2. The CDR3 runs to 13 residues. Unmatched junction bases numbered 0, after V lost 0 bases and J lost 10 bases. Germline V lookup: CDR1 GTSNPN, CDR2 SVGIG (reference sequence). Written as DNA, the CDR3 is TGTGCCTGGAGTGTGGGACTAGCGGGGGAGCAGTTCTTC. Amino acids: CAWSVGLAGEQFF.

Details on this clone: At the DNA level, this CDR3 is encoded by other sequences in the same sample as well. V is TRBV7-3 and J is TRBJ2-5; tentative D call: TRBD1 (5 bases). This CDR3 region has 13 residues. Germline CDR1 and CDR2: SGHTA and FQGTGA. The V end lost 5 bases, the J end lost 4 bases, and 11 bases lay between the germline ends. The CDR3 protein is CASSRGQSETQYF. The DNA of the CDR3 is TGTGCCAGCAGCCGAGGACAATCAGAGACCCAGTACTTC.

V and J are TRBV19 and TRBJ1-6; 8 bases map to TRBD1. CDR1 and CDR2 from the germline V gene are LNHDA and SQIVND (reference sequence). Losses at the gene ends were 9 bases for V and 9 bases for J; bases not matched to a gene: 13. The length of the CDR3 is 15 residues. Written as DNA, the CDR3 is TGTGCCAGCGAACTCCGACAGGGGATTGGTTCACCCCTCCACTTT. Amino acid sequence: CASELRQGIGSPLHF.

This clone occurred once. The chain joins TRBV6-2 or TRBV6-3 to TRBJ2-1; TRBD2 matches at 13 bases. There are 17 residues in the CDR3. With 5 bases clipped from V and 9 bases from J, the junction kept 13 bases outside the gene matches. Germline V gives CDR1 MNHEY, CDR2 SVGEGT. The CDR3 is CASSPTDRLAGGGEQFF. DNA of the CDR3: TGTGCCAGCAGTCCAACGGACCGACTAGCGGGGGGTGGTGAGCAGTTCTTC.

This chain links TRBV27 with TRBJ1-1, with D maybe TRBD1 (6 bases). The CDR3 totals 15 residues. CDR1 and CDR2 (germline): MNHEY, SMNVEV (reference sequence). Trimming removed 4 bases at V and 6 bases at J, with 18 bases between. The CDR3 DNA reads as TGTGCCAGCAGTTCCGTCCAGGGGCTTCGGCCTGAAGCTTTCTTT. Residues: CASSSVQGLRPEAFF.

The chain uses TRBV27 and TRBJ1-3; 10 bases agree with TRBD1. The CDR3 length is 13 residues. Germline CDR1 is MNHEY and CDR2 is SMNVEV (reference sequence). The J segment lost 6 bases and the V segment lost 5 bases, leaving 1 base of the junction unmatched. The CDR3 sequence: CASSRQGANTIYF. DNA for the CDR3: TGTGCCAGCAGTCGACAGGGGGCAAACACCATATATTTT.

V is TRBV10-3 and J is TRBJ2-2, with D tentatively TRBD2 (5 bases). Trimming removed 8 bases at V and 7 bases at J, with 8 bases between. This CDR3 has 11 residues. Germline V lookup: CDR1 ENHRY, CDR2 SYGVKD. This chain's CDR3 is CAISAGGELFF. For the CDR3, the DNA is TGTGCCATCTCTGCGGGCGGGGAGCTGTTTTTT.

This clone was recorded only once. V gene TRBV3-1 (or the pseudogene TRBV3-2) combines with J gene TRBJ2-7; maybe TRBD1 (6 bases). The germline V gene encodes CDR1 LGHDT and CDR2 YNNKEL (reference sequence). The CDR3 covers 16 residues. Deletions cut 2 bases from V and 1 base from J, with 15 bases between. The CDR3 region has the DNA TGTGCCAGCAGCCAAAGGCTCACAGGGAATTCCTACGAGCAGTACTTC. It yields the protein CASSQRLTGNSYEQYF.

The chain has TRBV12-3 or TRBV12-4 and TRBJ1-1, with D perhaps matching TRBD1 (6 bases). This CDR3 has 13 amino acids. V was pared by 6 bases and J by 8 bases, with 16 bases between. This CDR3 is CASRPQGESEAFF. The CDR3 DNA follows: TGTGCCAGCAGACCACAGGGAGAATCAGAAGCTTTCTTT.

The genes are TRBV30 and TRBJ2-7, with 8 bases that match TRBD1. The CDR3 is made up of 13 amino acids. CDR1 and CDR2 (germline): GTSNPN, SVGIG (reference sequence). Trimming at V came to 1 base and at J to 4 bases, leaving 3 bases not matched to a gene. The CDR3 DNA reads TGTGCCTGGAGTGGCTGGACAGGGTACGAGCAGTACTTC. Amino acid sequence: CAWSGWTGYEQYF.

This clone came up once. J is TRBJ2-2 and V is TRBV3-1 (or the pseudogene TRBV3-2), with D perhaps TRBD1 (6 bases). Between the trimmed V and J ends, which lost 6 bases and 0 bases, there was a span of 8 bases. The germline V gene has CDR1 LGHDT and CDR2 YNNKEL (reference sequence). This CDR3 is 14 amino acids long. CDR3 nucleotide sequence: TGTGCCAGCAGGAGACAGGCGAACACCGGGGAGCTGTTTTTT. Its translation is CASRRQANTGELFF.